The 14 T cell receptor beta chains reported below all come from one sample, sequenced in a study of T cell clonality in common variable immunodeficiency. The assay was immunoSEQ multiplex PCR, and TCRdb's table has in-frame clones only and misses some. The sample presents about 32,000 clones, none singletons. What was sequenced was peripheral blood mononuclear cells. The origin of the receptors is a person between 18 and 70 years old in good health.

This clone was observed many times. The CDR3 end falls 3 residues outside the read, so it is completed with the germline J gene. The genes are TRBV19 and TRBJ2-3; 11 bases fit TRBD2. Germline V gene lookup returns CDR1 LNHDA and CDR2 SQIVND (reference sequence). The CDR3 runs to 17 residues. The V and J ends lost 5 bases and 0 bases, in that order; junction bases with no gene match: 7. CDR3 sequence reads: CASSSRTSGWSTDTQYF. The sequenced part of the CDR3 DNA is TGTGCCAGTAGTTCGAGGACTAGCGGGTGGAGCACAGATACG.

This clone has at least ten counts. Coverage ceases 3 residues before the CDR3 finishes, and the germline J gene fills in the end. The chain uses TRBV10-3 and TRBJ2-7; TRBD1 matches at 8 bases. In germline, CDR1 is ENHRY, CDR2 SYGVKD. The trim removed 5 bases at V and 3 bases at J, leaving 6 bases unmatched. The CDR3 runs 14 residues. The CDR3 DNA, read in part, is TGTGCCATCAGTACCGGGACAGGCGGCTACGAG. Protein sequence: CAISTGTGGYE. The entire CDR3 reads CAISTGTGGYEQYF.

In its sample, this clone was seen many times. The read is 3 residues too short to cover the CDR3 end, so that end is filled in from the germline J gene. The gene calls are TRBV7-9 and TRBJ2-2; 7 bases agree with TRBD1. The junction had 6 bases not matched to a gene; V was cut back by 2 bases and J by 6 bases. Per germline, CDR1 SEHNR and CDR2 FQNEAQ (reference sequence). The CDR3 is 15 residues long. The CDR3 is CASSLRGQRAGELFF. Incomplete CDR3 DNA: TGTGCCAGCAGCTTAAGGGGGCAACGGGCCGGGGAG.

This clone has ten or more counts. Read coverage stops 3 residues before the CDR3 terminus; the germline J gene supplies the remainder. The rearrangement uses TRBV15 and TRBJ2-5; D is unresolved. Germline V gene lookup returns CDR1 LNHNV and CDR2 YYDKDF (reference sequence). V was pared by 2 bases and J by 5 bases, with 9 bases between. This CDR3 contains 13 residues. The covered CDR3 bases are TGTGCCACCAGCAGACGAGATGCGGAGACC. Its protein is CATSRRDAET. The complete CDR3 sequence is CATSRRDAETQYF.

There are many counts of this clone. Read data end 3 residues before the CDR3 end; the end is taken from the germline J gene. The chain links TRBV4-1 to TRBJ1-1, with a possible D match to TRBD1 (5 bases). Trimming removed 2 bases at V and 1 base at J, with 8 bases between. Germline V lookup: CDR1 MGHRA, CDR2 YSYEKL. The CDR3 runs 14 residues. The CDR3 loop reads CASSQMTANTEAFF. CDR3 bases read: TGCGCCAGCAGCCAAATGACAGCGAACACTGAA.

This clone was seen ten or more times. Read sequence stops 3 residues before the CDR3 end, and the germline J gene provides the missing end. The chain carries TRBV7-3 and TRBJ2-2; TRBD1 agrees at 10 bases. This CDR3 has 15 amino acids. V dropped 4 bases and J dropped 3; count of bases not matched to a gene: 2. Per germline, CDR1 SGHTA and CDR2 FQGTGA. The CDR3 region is CASSYDRGHTGELFF. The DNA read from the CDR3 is TGTGCCAGCAGCTACGACAGGGGGCACACCGGGGAG.

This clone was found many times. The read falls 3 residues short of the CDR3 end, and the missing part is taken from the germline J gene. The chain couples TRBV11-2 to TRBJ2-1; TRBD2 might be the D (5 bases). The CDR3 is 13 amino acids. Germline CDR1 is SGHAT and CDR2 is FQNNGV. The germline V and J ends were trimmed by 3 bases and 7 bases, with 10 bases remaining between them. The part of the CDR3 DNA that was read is TGTGCCAGCAGCTTTCAAGCGGAAAATGAG. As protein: CASSFQAENE. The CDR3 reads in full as CASSFQAENEQFF.

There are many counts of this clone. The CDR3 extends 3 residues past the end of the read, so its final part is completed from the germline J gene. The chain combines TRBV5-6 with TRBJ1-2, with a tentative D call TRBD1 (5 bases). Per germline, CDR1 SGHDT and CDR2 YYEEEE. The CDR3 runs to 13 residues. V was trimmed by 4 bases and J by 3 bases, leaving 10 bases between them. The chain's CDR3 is CASSLDSYYGYTF. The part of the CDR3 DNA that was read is TGTGCCAGCAGCCTAGACAGTTACTATGGC.

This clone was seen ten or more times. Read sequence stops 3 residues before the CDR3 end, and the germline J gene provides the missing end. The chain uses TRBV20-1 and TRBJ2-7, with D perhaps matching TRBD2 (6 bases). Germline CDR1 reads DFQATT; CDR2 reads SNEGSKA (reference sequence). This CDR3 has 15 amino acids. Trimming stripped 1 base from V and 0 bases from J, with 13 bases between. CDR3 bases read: TGCAGTGCTAGAGGGGGGGTCCTCAGCTCCTACGAG. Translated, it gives CSARGGVLSSYE. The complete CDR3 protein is CSARGGVLSSYEQYF.

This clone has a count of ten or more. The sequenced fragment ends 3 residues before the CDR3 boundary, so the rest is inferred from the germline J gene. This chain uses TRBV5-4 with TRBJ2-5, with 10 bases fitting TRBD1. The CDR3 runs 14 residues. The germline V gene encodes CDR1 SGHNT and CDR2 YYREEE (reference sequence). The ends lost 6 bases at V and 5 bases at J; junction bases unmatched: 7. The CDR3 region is CASTRDRGGETQYF. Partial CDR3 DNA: TGTGCCAGCACCCGGGACAGGGGCGGTGAGACC.

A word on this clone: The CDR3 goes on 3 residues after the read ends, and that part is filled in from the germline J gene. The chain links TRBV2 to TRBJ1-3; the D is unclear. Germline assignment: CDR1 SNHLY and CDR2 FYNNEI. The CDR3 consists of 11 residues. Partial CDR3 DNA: TGTGCCAGCAACCTAGGACTGATG. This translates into CASNLGLM. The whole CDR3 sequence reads CASNLGLMIYF.

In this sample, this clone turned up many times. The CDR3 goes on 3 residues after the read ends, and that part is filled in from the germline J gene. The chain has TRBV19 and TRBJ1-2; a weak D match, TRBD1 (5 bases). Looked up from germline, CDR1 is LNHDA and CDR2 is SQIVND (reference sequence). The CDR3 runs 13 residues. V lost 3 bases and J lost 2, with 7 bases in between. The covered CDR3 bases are TGTGCCAGTAGTATGGACAAGAACTATGGC. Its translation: CASSMDKNYG. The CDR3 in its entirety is CASSMDKNYGYTF. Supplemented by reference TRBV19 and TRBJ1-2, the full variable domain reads DGGITQSPKYLFRKEGQNVTLSCEQNLNHDAMYWYRQDPGQGLRLIYYSQIVNDFQKGDIAEGYSVSREKKESFPLTVTSAQKNPTAFYLCASSMDKNYGYTFGSGTRLTVV.

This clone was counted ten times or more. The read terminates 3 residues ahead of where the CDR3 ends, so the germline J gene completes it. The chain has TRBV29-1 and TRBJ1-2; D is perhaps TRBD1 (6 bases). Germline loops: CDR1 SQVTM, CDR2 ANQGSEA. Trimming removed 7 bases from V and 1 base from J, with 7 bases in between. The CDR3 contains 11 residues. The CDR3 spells CSGTDNYGYTF. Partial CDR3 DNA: TGCAGCGGGACAGATAACTATGGC.

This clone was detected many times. The sequenced part of the CDR3 DNA is TGCAGTGCTGCCAGTCTAGTGAGCGAG. Protein product: CSAASLVSE. The entire CDR3 reads CSAASLVSEQYF. This sequence joins TRBV20-1 and TRBJ2-7; D is uncertain. Sequencing ends 3 residues short of the CDR3 end; the germline J gene provides the rest. V lost 5 bases and J 6 bases, leaving 14 bases between the germline ends. The germline CDR1 and CDR2 sequences are DFQATT and SNEGSKA (reference sequence). The CDR3 loop spans 12 amino acids.